This is a list of T cell receptor beta chains from one sample in a study of T cell responses to AZD1222 COVID-19 vaccine. Clones were read by immunoSEQ multiplex PCR, and TCRdb kept only the in-frame ones, dropping some. The repertoire holds some 110,000 clones, with 65% to 85% as singletons. The specimen was peripheral blood, collected on day 0 of AZD1222 vaccination. Receptor source: an adult in good health. Both conserved end residues are part of each CDR3. Fields, in order: J gene, V gene, D gene, clone size, CDR3 protein, CDR3 DNA. A D gene is named only where the DNA matches it firmly. Clone size is not always given. Where it is, it says once, few, many or a class for expanded clones.

J gene: TRBJ2-5; V gene: TRBV29-1; D gene: TRBD2; clone size: once; CDR3 protein: CSVVPSGRGPGTQYF; CDR3 DNA: TGCAGCGTTGTTCCTAGCGGGAGAGGGCCTGGAACCCAGTACTTC
J gene: TRBJ2-1; V gene: TRBV20-1; D gene: NA; clone size: NA; CDR3 protein: CSAKTRDEQFF; CDR3 DNA: TGCAGTGCAAAGACCCGCGATGAGCAGTTCTTC
J gene: TRBJ1-1; V gene: TRBV27; D gene: TRBD1; clone size: NA; CDR3 protein: CASSPLQGLEPNTEAFF; CDR3 DNA: TGTGCCAGCAGTCCCCTACAGGGGTTGGAACCCAACACTGAAGCTTTCTTT
J gene: TRBJ1-5; V gene: TRBV6-5; D gene: NA; clone size: few; CDR3 protein: CASSFNPAGDQPQHF; CDR3 DNA: TGTGCCAGCAGTTTCAACCCGGCAGGGGATCAGCCCCAGCATTTT
J gene: TRBJ1-2; V gene: TRBV7-9; D gene: TRBD1; clone size: few; CDR3 protein: CASSPGTGAYGYTF; CDR3 DNA: TGTGCCAGCAGCCCAGGGACAGGGGCCTATGGCTACACCTTC
J gene: TRBJ2-2; V gene: TRBV4-1; D gene: NA; clone size: once; CDR3 protein: CASSQEGNRRRNTGELFF; CDR3 DNA: TGCGCCAGCAGCCAAGAGGGGAACCGGAGAAGGAACACCGGGGAGCTGTTTTTT
J gene: TRBJ2-7; V gene: TRBV12-1; D gene: NA; clone size: NA; CDR3 protein: CASSFRQGPPYEQYF; CDR3 DNA: TGTGCCAGCAGCTTTAGACAGGGGCCCCCCTACGAGCAGTACTTC
J gene: TRBJ2-6; V gene: TRBV5-6; D gene: NA; clone size: NA; CDR3 protein: CASSLSGNRAGANVLTF; CDR3 DNA: TGTGCCAGCAGCTTGTCCGGGAATCGGGCTGGGGCCAACGTCCTGACTTTC
J gene: TRBJ2-3; V gene: TRBV29-1; D gene: TRBD2; clone size: NA; CDR3 protein: CSVGASGDTDTQYF; CDR3 DNA: TGCAGCGTTGGGGCTAGCGGGGACACAGATACGCAGTATTTT
J gene: TRBJ1-5; V gene: TRBV2; D gene: NA; clone size: many; CDR3 protein: CASSESLGWGNQPQHF; CDR3 DNA: TGTGCCAGCAGTGAATCGTTGGGGTGGGGCAATCAGCCCCAGCATTTT
J gene: TRBJ1-5; V gene: TRBV28; D gene: NA; clone size: once; CDR3 protein: CASSLQGNNQPQHF; CDR3 DNA: TGTGCCAGCAGCCTACAGGGAAACAATCAGCCCCAGCATTTT
J gene: TRBJ2-7; V gene: TRBV20-1; D gene: TRBD2; clone size: NA; CDR3 protein: CSASRRGGNYEQYF; CDR3 DNA: TGCAGTGCTAGTCGGCGCGGGGGGAACTACGAGCAGTACTTC
J gene: TRBJ2-3; V gene: TRBV28; D gene: TRBD2; clone size: NA; CDR3 protein: CASSSGTSGSTDTQYF; CDR3 DNA: TGTGCCAGCAGTTCCGGGACTAGCGGGAGCACAGATACGCAGTATTTT
J gene: TRBJ1-5; V gene: TRBV12-3/TRBV12-4; D gene: NA; clone size: NA; CDR3 protein: CASSFTFNQPQHF; CDR3 DNA: TGTGCCAGCAGTTTCACCTTCAATCAGCCCCAGCATTTT
J gene: TRBJ1-5; V gene: TRBV2; D gene: TRBD1; clone size: NA; CDR3 protein: CASSERQGGQPQHF; CDR3 DNA: TGTGCCAGCAGTGAAAGACAGGGGGGCCAGCCCCAGCATTTT
J gene: TRBJ2-7; V gene: TRBV5-4; D gene: NA; clone size: NA; CDR3 protein: CASSKGEGVNYEQYF; CDR3 DNA: TGTGCCAGCAGCAAGGGAGAGGGAGTGAACTACGAGCAGTACTTC
J gene: TRBJ1-1; V gene: TRBV3-1/TRBV3-2; D gene: NA; clone size: NA; CDR3 protein: CASSQSQFAEAFF; CDR3 DNA: TGTGCCAGCAGCCAGAGTCAATTCGCTGAAGCTTTCTTT
J gene: TRBJ2-7; V gene: TRBV3-1/TRBV3-2; D gene: TRBD1; clone size: once; CDR3 protein: CASSQDGRGWEQYF; CDR3 DNA: TGTGCCAGCAGCCAAGATGGCAGGGGGTGGGAGCAGTACTTC
J gene: TRBJ2-2; V gene: TRBV7-8; D gene: TRBD1; clone size: NA; CDR3 protein: CASSLEGWGQGDTGELFF; CDR3 DNA: TGTGCCAGCAGCCTAGAGGGTTGGGGACAGGGAGACACCGGGGAGCTGTTTTTT
J gene: TRBJ1-4; V gene: TRBV3-1/TRBV3-2; D gene: NA; clone size: NA; CDR3 protein: CASSQVTTNEKLFF; CDR3 DNA: TGTGCCAGCAGCCAAGTGACAACTAATGAAAAACTGTTTTTT
J gene: TRBJ1-6; V gene: TRBV7-2; D gene: TRBD1; clone size: NA; CDR3 protein: CASSLGRTGRYNSPLHF; CDR3 DNA: TGTGCCAGCAGCTTAGGTAGGACAGGGAGGTATAATTCACCCCTCCACTTT
J gene: TRBJ2-2; V gene: TRBV7-3; D gene: TRBD2; clone size: NA; CDR3 protein: CASSLGTSGAELFF; CDR3 DNA: TGTGCCAGCAGCCTCGGGACTAGCGGGGCTGAGCTGTTTTTT